The entry below gives a single T cell receptor beta chain sequence along with its context. Its antigen is not known. Only in-frame clones appear in the TCRdb table, and some are missing; sequencing was by immunoSEQ multiplex PCR. This sample carries roughly 1.5 million clones, under 99% of them seen once, and the ten largest clones take about 0.42%. Free of recent acute infections or vaccinations, the donors were healthy HIV-negative adults. These data come from a study of shared clonotypes between healthy human individuals. CDR3 size: 13 residues. V lost 3 bases and J lost 7, with 12 bases in between. Germline values: CDR1 LGHNT, CDR2 FRNRAP. Study results and caveats: Read depth was anticipated to influence clonotype sharing among donors.

The sample taken for sequencing was naive CD4+ T cells sorted from blood. Indicated subset: CD45RA+ positively selected. This TCR was recovered from a young man in good health. The chain is built from TRBV12-5 and TRBJ2-5, with D tentatively TRBD1 (6 bases). DNA for the CDR3: TGTGCTAGTGGTTTAAACAGGGTTGCGACCCAGTACTTC. Protein product: CASGLNRVATQYF.